Detailed here is one TCR beta chain. The entry originates in a study of blood T cell repertoires in COVID-19. Study as a whole: T cells, B-cell-depleted T cells, or PBMCs provided the cDNA or gDNA that served as material.

The V end was cut by 0 bases, the J end by 0 bases, with 7 bases between. CDR3 length: 14 amino acids. Germline loops: CDR1 SGDLS, CDR2 YYNGEE. Clones were read by immunoSEQ multiplex PCR, and TCRdb kept only the in-frame ones, dropping some. The repertoire holds about 230,000 clones, with 80% to 90% as singletons. Sequenced: PBMCs or T cells enriched from blood (not recorded which). This TCR was recovered from a woman in her 30s who had been exposed to COVID-19. The chain employs TRBV9 and TRBJ2-7; no clear D. CDR3 amino acids: CASSVGSNSYEQYF. CDR3 in DNA: TGTGCCAGCAGCGTAGGTTCTAACTCCTACGAGCAGTACTTC.